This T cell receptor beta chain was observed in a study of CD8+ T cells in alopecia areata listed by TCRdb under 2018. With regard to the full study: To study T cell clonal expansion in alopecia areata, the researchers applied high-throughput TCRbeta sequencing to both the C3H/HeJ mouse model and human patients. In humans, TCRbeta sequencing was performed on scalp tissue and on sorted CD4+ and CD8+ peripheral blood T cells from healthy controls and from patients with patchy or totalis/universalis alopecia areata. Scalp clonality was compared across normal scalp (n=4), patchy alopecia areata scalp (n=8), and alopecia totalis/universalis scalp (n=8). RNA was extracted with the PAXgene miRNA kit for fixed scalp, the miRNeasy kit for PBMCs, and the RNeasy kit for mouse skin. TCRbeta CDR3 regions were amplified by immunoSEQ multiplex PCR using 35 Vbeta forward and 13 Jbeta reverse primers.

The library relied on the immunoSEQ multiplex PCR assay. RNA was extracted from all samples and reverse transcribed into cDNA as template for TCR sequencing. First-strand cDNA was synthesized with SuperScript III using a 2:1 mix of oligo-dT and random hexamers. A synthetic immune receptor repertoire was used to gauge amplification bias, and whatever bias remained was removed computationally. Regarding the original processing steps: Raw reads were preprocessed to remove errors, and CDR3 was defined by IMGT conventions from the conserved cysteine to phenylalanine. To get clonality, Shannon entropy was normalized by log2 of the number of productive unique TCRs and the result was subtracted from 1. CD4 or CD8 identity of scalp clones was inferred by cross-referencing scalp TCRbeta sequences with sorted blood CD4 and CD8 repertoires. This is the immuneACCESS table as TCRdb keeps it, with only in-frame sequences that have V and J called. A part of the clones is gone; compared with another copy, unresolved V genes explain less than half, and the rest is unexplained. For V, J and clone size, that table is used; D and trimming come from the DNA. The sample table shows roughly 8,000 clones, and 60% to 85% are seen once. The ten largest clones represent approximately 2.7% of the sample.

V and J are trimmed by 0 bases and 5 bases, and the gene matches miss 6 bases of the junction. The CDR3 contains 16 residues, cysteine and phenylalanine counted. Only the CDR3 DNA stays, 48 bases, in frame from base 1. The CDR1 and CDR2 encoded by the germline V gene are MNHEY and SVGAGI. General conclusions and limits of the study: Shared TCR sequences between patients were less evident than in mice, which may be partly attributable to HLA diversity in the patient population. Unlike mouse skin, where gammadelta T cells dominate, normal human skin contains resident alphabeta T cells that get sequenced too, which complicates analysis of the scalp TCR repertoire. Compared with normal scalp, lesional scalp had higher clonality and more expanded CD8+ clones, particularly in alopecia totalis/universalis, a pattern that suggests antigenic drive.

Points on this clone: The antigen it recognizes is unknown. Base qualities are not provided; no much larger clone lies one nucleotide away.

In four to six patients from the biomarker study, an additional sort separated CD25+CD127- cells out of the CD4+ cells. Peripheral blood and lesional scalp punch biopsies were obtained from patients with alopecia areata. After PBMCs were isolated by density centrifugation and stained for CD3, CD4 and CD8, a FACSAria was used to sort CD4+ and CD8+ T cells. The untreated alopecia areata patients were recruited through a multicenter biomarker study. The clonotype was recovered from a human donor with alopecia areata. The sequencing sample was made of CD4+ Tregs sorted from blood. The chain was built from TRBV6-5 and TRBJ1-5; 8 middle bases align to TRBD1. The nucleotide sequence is TGTGCCAGCAGTTACTCGATTCCAGGGGGCCATCAGCCCCAGCATTTT. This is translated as CASSYSIPGGHQPQHF.